This is a list of T cell receptor beta chains from one sample in a study of a mutant IDH1 vaccine in newly diagnosed glioma. These receptors have no identified antigens. Assay: immunoSEQ multiplex PCR; the TCRdb copy retains only in-frame clones and omits some. The repertoire holds about 40,000 clones, with approximately 80% as singletons. The sample here was PBMCs, taken from a glioma patient whose treatment included an IDH1 peptide vaccine. The origin of the receptors is a woman aged 50 to 60 with glioma. Both conserved end residues are part of each CDR3.

TRBV21-1	TRBJ1-4	CASSTRTLRGEKLFF
TRBV6-5	TRBJ1-1	CASSTGSMRAAFF
TRBV5-1	TRBJ2-2	CASGTGGIGELFF
TRBV4-3	TRBJ1-1	CASSQDSSGTEAFF
TRBV10-3	TRBJ1-1	CAITRDRNTEAFF
TRBV5-4	TRBJ2-1	CASRLALAGLDEQFF
TRBV10-1	TRBJ2-5	CASSPNMDRGQTQYF
TRBV27	TRBJ2-7	CASSLTGYEQYF
TRBV5-1	TRBJ1-4	CASKTATNEKLFF
TRBV7-3	TRBJ2-5	CASSSLGGGAGETQYF